What follows are 31 T cell receptor beta chains derived from one specimen sequenced in a study of a mutant IDH1 vaccine in newly diagnosed glioma. The antigens for these receptors are not known. Time point of the sample: week 23, last vaccination. Doses comprised 300 ug of mutant IDH1 20-mer peptide each, plus topical imiquimod. Measured with immunoSEQ multiplex PCR; TCRdb has only the in-frame clones, and not every one. Here the sample spans roughly 40,000 clones, more than 85% being singletons. Source: PBMCs, taken from a glioma patient whose treatment included an IDH1 peptide vaccine. These receptors were obtained from a man aged 45-65 years with glioma.

The rearrangement links TRBV5-1 to TRBJ1-5; TRBD1 is a possible D gene (5 bases). This CDR3 is built from 15 residues. Trimming cost V 0 bases and J 2 bases, with 9 bases left between them. Germline assignment: CDR1 SGHRS and CDR2 YFSETQ. As DNA, the CDR3 is TGCGCCAGCAGCTTGGGGACCAGGGGCAATCAGCCCCAGCATTTT. It encodes CASSLGTRGNQPQHF.

V and J are TRBV28 and TRBJ1-2, with TRBD1 matching over 11 bases. The CDR3 contains 15 residues. Per the germline V gene, CDR1 is MDHEN and CDR2 is SYDVKM. V dropped 6 bases and J dropped 6; count of bases not matched to a gene: 9. This CDR3 reads CASRFRDRGIDGYTF. CDR3 in DNA: TGTGCCAGCAGATTCCGGGACAGGGGGATTGATGGCTACACCTTC.

The rearrangement links TRBV5-1 to TRBJ2-5; D is ambiguous. This CDR3 has 13 residues. V was trimmed by 1 base and J by 0 bases, leaving 4 bases between them. In germline, CDR1 is SGHRS, CDR2 YFSETQ. The CDR3 loop reads CASSLFNQETQYF. CDR3 DNA: TGCGCCAGCAGCTTGTTTAACCAAGAGACCCAGTACTTC. Full variable domain (missing parts from reference TRBV5-1 and TRBJ2-5): KAGVTQTPRYLIKTRGQQVTLSCSPISGHRSVSWYQQTPGQGLQFLFEYFSETQRNKGNFPGRFSGRQFSNSRSEMNVSTLELGDSALYLCASSLFNQETQYFGPGTRLLVL.

The chain couples TRBV5-1 to TRBJ2-7; tentatively, D is TRBD2 (6 bases). Germline CDR1 reads SGHRS; CDR2 reads YFSETQ. The CDR3 has 15 amino acids. Trimming cost V 4 bases and J 5 bases, with 19 bases left between them. The CDR3 DNA sequence: TGCGCCAGCAGCCGGGGAGGAGGGGAGTACAACGAGCAGTACTTC. Translating gives CASSRGGGEYNEQYF.

The genes are TRBV18 and TRBJ2-3; D ambiguous. Germline CDR1 and CDR2: KGHSH and LQKENI. The CDR3 length is 15 residues. Trimming shortened V by 4 bases and J by 2 bases, and 13 bases separated the two germline ends. CDR3 in amino acids: CASSRSGAYTDTQYF. CDR3 nucleotide sequence: TGTGCCAGCTCACGCTCCGGCGCCTACACAGATACGCAGTATTTT.

The chain combines TRBV20-1 with TRBJ2-1, with 7 bases that match TRBD1. With V trimmed by 5 bases and J by 7 bases, 2 bases remained unmatched. CDR3 length: 11 residues. Per germline, CDR1 DFQATT and CDR2 SNEGSKA (reference sequence). The CDR3 DNA is TGCAGTGCTGAACAGGGGAATGAGCAGTTCTTC. As protein: CSAEQGNEQFF.

This clone has only one observation. The chain couples TRBV6-1 to TRBJ1-4; D gene ambiguous. This CDR3 is 14 amino acids long. Deletions cut 5 bases from V and 5 bases from J, with 12 bases between. CDR1 MNHNS and CDR2 SASEGT come from the germline V gene. The CDR3 coding sequence is TGTGCCAGCAGTCCCAGCGGTGGAAATGAAAAACTGTTTTTT. Amino acid sequence: CASSPSGGNEKLFF.

The chain couples TRBV6-5 to TRBJ2-5; tentatively, D is TRBD2 (6 bases). The ends were cut back, 2 bases at V and 4 bases at J, with 8 bases in the middle. CDR3 length: 13 residues. Germline V gene sequence: CDR1 MNHEY, CDR2 SVGAGI. The CDR3 nucleotides are TGTGCCAGCAGTTACCGGGGGAGAGAGACCCAGTACTTC. Protein: CASSYRGRETQYF.

The V and J genes are TRBV28 and TRBJ2-7; possible D gene TRBD1, 7 bases. Between the trimmed V and J ends, which lost 3 bases and 3 bases, there was a span of 12 bases. CDR1 is MDHEN and CDR2 is SYDVKM in the germline V gene. The CDR3 sequence is 14 residues long. CDR3 coding DNA: TGTGCCAGCAGTTTGAATCAGGGGGGCTACGAGCAGTACTTC. As protein: CASSLNQGGYEQYF.

V and J are TRBV27 and TRBJ1-6; 8 bases map to TRBD1. This CDR3 region has 14 residues. Per germline, CDR1 MNHEY and CDR2 SMNVEV (reference sequence). The V segment lost 7 bases and the J segment 10 bases; nucleotides outside the gene matches: 9. The CDR3 sequence: CASTPQGAGSPLHF. The CDR3 DNA follows: TGTGCCAGCACCCCCCAGGGGGCAGGCTCACCCCTCCACTTT.

The chain recombines TRBV19 with TRBJ2-5; D remains unclear. Deletions cut 3 bases from V and 2 bases from J, with 7 bases between. CDR3 length: 13 residues. The germline V gene has CDR1 LNHDA and CDR2 SQIVND (reference sequence). Here the CDR3 DNA reads TGTGCCAGTAGTATGATTCCTCAAGAGACCCAGTACTTC. Translated, it gives CASSMIPQETQYF.

As to this clone: In the same sample, other DNA sequences code for this CDR3. The chain carries TRBV7-9 and TRBJ1-5; a weak D match, TRBD1 (5 bases). The CDR3 has 12 amino acids. V lost 5 bases and J lost 5, with 7 bases in between. CDR1 is SEHNR, CDR2 FQNEAQ, per germline (reference sequence). DNA for the CDR3: TGTGCCAGCAGCGACAGCTATCAGCCCCAGCATTTT. This sequence encodes CASSDSYQPQHF.

J is TRBJ2-7 and V is TRBV5-6, with TRBD1 as a possible D gene (6 bases). CDR1 and CDR2 (germline): SGHDT, YYEEEE. CDR3 length equals 14 residues. Trimming took 4 bases from V and 7 from J, leaving 18 bases between them. CDR3 region: CASSQGYREGEQYF. In DNA form, the CDR3 reads TGTGCCAGCAGCCAGGGGTACCGCGAAGGGGAGCAGTACTTC.

The gene calls are TRBV5-4 and TRBJ2-7, with TRBD1 identical over 7 bases. CDR1 and CDR2 from the germline V gene are SGHNT and YYREEE (reference sequence). V trimming: 4 bases; J trimming: 0 bases; junction bases outside the gene matches: 10. This CDR3 is 16 amino acids long. Here the CDR3 DNA reads TGTGCCAGCAGCACCAGGACAGGCGCCAGCTCCTACGAGCAGTACTTC. This sequence encodes CASSTRTGASSYEQYF.

This chain joins TRBV6-1 and TRBJ1-2; 9 bases align to TRBD1. With 6 bases clipped from V and 5 bases from J, the junction kept 7 bases outside the gene matches. Germline-derived CDR1 and CDR2 are MNHNS and SASEGT. The CDR3 runs 14 residues. CDR3 region: CASRLAGTGYGYTF. The CDR3 coding sequence is TGTGCCAGCAGACTCGCCGGGACAGGGTATGGCTACACCTTC.

This clone appeared a single time. The CDR3 DNA reads TGTGCCAGCAGGTGGGGACAGACCAAATCCAATGAGCAGTTCTTC. This sequence encodes CASRWGQTKSNEQFF. V is TRBV6-5 and J is TRBJ2-1, with 7 bases fitting TRBD1. V lost 6 bases to trimming and J lost 6 bases; unmatched junction nucleotides: 11. CDR1 is MNHEY, CDR2 SVGAGI, per germline. This CDR3 has 15 residues.

The CDR3 is CASGRAGEGNGYTF. The DNA of the CDR3 is TGTGCCTCTGGCCGGGCAGGGGAGGGGAATGGCTACACCTTC. The J gene is TRBJ1-2, the V gene TRBV9; the D gene is possibly TRBD1 (6 bases). Germline V gives CDR1 SGDLS, CDR2 YYNGEE. This CDR3 comprises 14 residues. The ends were cut back, 10 bases at V and 6 bases at J, with 22 bases in the middle.

The chain combines TRBV29-1 with TRBJ2-7; perhaps D is TRBD1 or TRBD2 (6 bases each). The CDR3 is 13 amino acids. Trimming took off 6 bases at V and 3 bases at J, with 15 bases between the two ends. Per the germline V gene, CDR1 is SQVTM and CDR2 is ANQGSEA. The DNA for the CDR3 is TGCAGCGTCCGCACGGGGGCCTACTACGAGCAGTACTTC. Translating it yields CSVRTGAYYEQYF.

The chain recombines TRBV5-1 with TRBJ1-2; 7 nucleotides match TRBD1. The V gene end was trimmed by 3 bases and the J gene end by 2 bases; junction bases not matched to a gene: 1. CDR3 length: 13 residues. Germline-derived CDR1 and CDR2 are SGHRS and YFSETQ. CDR3 loop: CASSSTGNYGYTF. CDR3 in DNA: TGCGCCAGCAGCTCGACAGGGAACTATGGCTACACCTTC.

This sequence joins TRBV5-4 and TRBJ2-7, with 8 bases that match TRBD1. The CDR3 runs to 13 residues. Germline CDR1 is SGHNT and CDR2 is YYREEE (reference sequence). After removal of 7 bases from V and 7 bases from J, the junction contained 10 bases not matched to a gene. The CDR3 region is CASAGQGQREQYF. The DNA for the CDR3 is TGTGCCAGCGCCGGACAGGGTCAGAGGGAGCAGTACTTC.

The V call is TRBV14, the J call TRBJ1-1; 7 nucleotides agree with TRBD1. The CDR3 sequence is 13 residues long. CDR1 is SGHDN, CDR2 FVKESK, per germline. Trimming cost V 3 bases and J 7 bases; bases outside gene matches: 5. CDR3 region: CASSHHPGGEAFF. In DNA form, the CDR3 reads TGTGCCAGCAGCCACCACCCAGGGGGTGAAGCTTTCTTT.

This chain uses TRBV4-1 with TRBJ2-3; the match to TRBD1 covers 11 bases. The J segment lost 5 bases and the V segment lost 6 bases, leaving 7 bases of the junction unmatched. CDR3 length equals 15 residues. Germline values: CDR1 MGHRA, CDR2 YSYEKL. The CDR3 DNA follows: TGCGCCAGCAGTGTTAGCGGGACAGGGGGAGATACGCAGTATTTT. Encoded protein: CASSVSGTGGDTQYF.

The rearrangement links TRBV15 to TRBJ2-1; 13 bases line up with TRBD2. The CDR3 sequence is 16 residues long. J lost 10 bases, V lost 5 bases, and 11 bases had no gene match. Germline V CDR1 and CDR2: LNHNV, YYDKDF (reference sequence). The CDR3 DNA follows: TGTGCCACCAGCCGTGGACTAGCGGGAGTTGTAGGCGAGCAGTTCTTC. Protein: CATSRGLAGVVGEQFF.

This chain links TRBV30 with TRBJ2-3; maybe TRBD2 (7 bases). With 0 bases removed from V and 4 bases from J, the gap between germline ends came to 11 bases. The CDR3 contains 14 residues. Germline V gene data show CDR1 as GTSNPN and CDR2 as SVGIG (reference sequence). CDR3 in DNA: TGTGCCTGGAGTGTACAGGGAGGGGCAGATACGCAGTATTTT. Translating gives CAWSVQGGADTQYF.

In this sample, this clone turned up a few times. CDR3 sequence: CASSQTWERPQETQYF. In nucleotides, the CDR3 is TGTGCCAGCAGCCAGACTTGGGAACGTCCCCAAGAGACCCAGTACTTC. J is TRBJ2-5 and V is TRBV4-2; D uncertain. The ends were cut back, 3 bases at V and 1 base at J, with 15 bases in the middle. CDR1 and CDR2 from the germline V gene are LGHNA and YNFKEQ. The CDR3 covers 16 residues.

This clone showed up just once. The chain recombines TRBV29-1 with TRBJ2-5; D is perhaps TRBD2 (6 bases). CDR3 length: 13 residues. CDR1 and CDR2 (germline): SQVTM, ANQGSEA. The V and J ends lost 7 bases and 8 bases respectively, with 20 bases between them. CDR3 sequence (DNA): TGCAGCGGAGGGTCGGGAGCCCAGGTAACCCAGTACTTC. It translates to CSGGSGAQVTQYF.

This clone was observed a single time. This chain uses TRBV15 with TRBJ1-5; 7 bases align to TRBD1. Germline V gene lookup returns CDR1 LNHNV and CDR2 YYDKDF (reference sequence). The CDR3 runs 16 residues. Trimming cost V 2 bases and J 1 base; bases outside gene matches: 5. The CDR3 DNA follows: TGTGCCACCAGCAGATCAGGGGGGACAAGCAATCAGCCCCAGCATTTT. Encoded protein: CATSRSGGTSNQPQHF.

This sequence joins TRBV7-2 and TRBJ2-7; D is ambiguous. Deletions cut 2 bases from V and 0 bases from J, with 14 bases between. The CDR3 totals 16 residues. The V gene's germline CDR1 is SGHTA and CDR2 FQGNSA. The CDR3 DNA reads as TGTGCCAGCAGCTTAAACCCGCGAGGAAGCTCCTACGAGCAGTACTTC. This gives the protein CASSLNPRGSSYEQYF.

The chain carries TRBV19 and TRBJ1-2; 7 bases match TRBD1. The V gene's germline CDR1 is LNHDA and CDR2 SQIVND (reference sequence). V was pared by 5 bases and J by 6 bases, with 12 bases of the junction left unmatched. The CDR3 runs to 15 residues. This CDR3 is CASSAGQEKLDGYTF. In DNA form, the CDR3 reads TGTGCCAGTAGTGCCGGACAGGAAAAGCTGGATGGCTACACCTTC. Variable domain in full (rest from reference TRBV19 and TRBJ1-2): DGGITQSPKYLFRKEGQNVTLSCEQNLNHDAMYWYRQDPGQGLRLIYYSQIVNDFQKGDIAEGYSVSREKKESFPLTVTSAQKNPTAFYLCASSAGQEKLDGYTFGSGTRLTVV.

The chain couples TRBV5-1 to TRBJ1-4; possibly TRBD1 for D (5 bases). This CDR3 comprises 15 residues. Germline CDR1 reads SGHRS; CDR2 reads YFSETQ. V was cut by 3 bases and J by 6 bases, with 15 bases left in between. Here the CDR3 reads CASSSRQPRDEKLFF. In DNA form, the CDR3 reads TGCGCCAGCAGCTCCAGACAGCCGCGGGATGAAAAACTGTTTTTT.

The chain combines TRBV19 with TRBJ2-7, with D perhaps TRBD1 (6 bases). Trimming shortened V by 6 bases and J by 2 bases, and 17 bases separated the two germline ends. The CDR3 consists of 15 residues. CDR1 LNHDA and CDR2 SQIVND come from the germline V gene (reference sequence). The CDR3 protein is CASSWTVTGPYEQYF. For the CDR3, the DNA is TGTGCCAGTAGCTGGACAGTCACAGGGCCCTACGAGCAGTACTTC.